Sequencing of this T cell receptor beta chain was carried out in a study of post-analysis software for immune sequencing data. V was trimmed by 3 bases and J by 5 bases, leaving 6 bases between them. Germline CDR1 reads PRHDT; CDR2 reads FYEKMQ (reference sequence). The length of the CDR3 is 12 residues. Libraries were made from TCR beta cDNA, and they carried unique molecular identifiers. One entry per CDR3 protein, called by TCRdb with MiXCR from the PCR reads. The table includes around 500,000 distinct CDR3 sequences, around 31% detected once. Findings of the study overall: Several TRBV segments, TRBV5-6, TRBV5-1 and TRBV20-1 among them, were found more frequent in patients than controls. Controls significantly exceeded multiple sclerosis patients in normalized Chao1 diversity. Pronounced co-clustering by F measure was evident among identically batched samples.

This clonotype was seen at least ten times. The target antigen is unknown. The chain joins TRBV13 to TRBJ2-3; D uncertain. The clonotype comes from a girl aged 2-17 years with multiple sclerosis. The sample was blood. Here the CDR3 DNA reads TGTGCCAGCAGCTTGAGGTTAGATACGCAGTATTTT. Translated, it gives CASSLRLDTQYF.